The present T cell receptor (beta chain) was sequenced within a study of PD-1 blockade in mismatch repair-deficient tumors (dated by TCRdb to about 2017). In terms of the full investigation: Between late 2013 and September 2016, the trial enrolled roughly 85 consecutive patients with more than 10 mismatch repair-deficient cancer types, every one of whom had been previously treated and was progressing. Tumor-associated T cell clones in the peripheral blood of patients responding to PD-1 blockade were tracked using deep sequencing of TCR CDR3 regions.

On this clone itself: What antigen it recognizes has not been identified. Per-base qualities were not stored, and no clone one base away is much larger.

At the junction V is shortened by 4 bases and J by 7 bases, with 7 bases in between. For CDR1 and CDR2, the germline V gene lists SGHNT and YENEEA. There are 12 amino acids in the CDR3, from cysteine to phenylalanine inclusive. Solely the CDR3 DNA is kept, with 36 bases framed from the first base. The research as a whole found: Rapid expansion after pembrolizumab followed by contraction, generally before radiologic responses, was shown by tumor-resident clones, which were often undetectable in blood before treatment.

For every enrolled patient, mismatch repair deficiency was confirmed by either polymerase chain reaction or immunohistochemistry. TCR sequencing was performed for a few patients who responded to pembrolizumab therapy. Pembrolizumab PD-1 blockade was prospectively tested in advanced mismatch repair-deficient cancers, regardless of tissue of origin, in the phase II trial. Peripheral blood T cell samples were collected serially, before PD-1 blockade began and at several time points afterward. Blood sampling time points were reported as weeks after the first dose of pembrolizumab. Library method: the immunoSEQ multiplex PCR assay. This immuneACCESS table, as held by TCRdb, lists in-frame sequences with V and J called but not all clones. Of the missing ones, under half trace to an unresolved V gene in checked studies; the others have no known cause. This sample comprises 90,000 to 130,000 clones, around 80% of them detected only once. The ten largest clones capture 4.7% of the sample.

This material consisted of peripheral blood, taken 60 weeks after starting pembrolizumab. The source is an adult with mismatch repair-deficient cancer. The chain was built from TRBV11-3 and TRBJ1-4; the D gene assignment is ambiguous. The CDR3 is CASSYPAEKLFF. The nucleotide sequence reads TGTGCCAGCAGCTACCCGGCTGAAAAACTGTTTTTT.